The 31 T cell receptor beta chains presented below share a single source sample, sequenced in a study of cytomegalovirus exposure and HLA in healthy donors. PCR used 60 Vbeta primers and 13 Jbeta primers. Libraries were prepared by immunoSEQ multiplex PCR; TCRdb keeps only in-frame clonotypes and omits some of them. This table holds about 130,000 clones, over 50% found once. Sample: PBMCs. All receptors derive from a human donor in good health.

This clone was detected once. The CDR3: CASSPALLAGGPYEQYF. The CDR3 nucleotides read TGTGCCAGCAGCCCTGCCCTTCTAGCGGGAGGGCCCTACGAGCAGTACTTC. The rearrangement links TRBV7-3 to TRBJ2-7, with 12 positions matching TRBD2. V was pared by 5 bases and J by 2 bases, with 10 bases of the junction left unmatched. CDR1 SGHTA and CDR2 FQGTGA come from the germline V gene. This CDR3 region has 17 residues.

This clone has just a few counts. The chain employs TRBV7-4 and TRBJ2-3; TRBD2 aligns across 13 bases. This CDR3 region has 18 residues. V trimming: 5 bases; J trimming: 6 bases; junction bases outside the gene matches: 14. Germline CDR1 SGHVT, CDR2 SQSDAQ. In nucleotides, the CDR3 is TGTGCCAGCAGCCACGCCCGTTGGACTAGCGGGAGCAGGGATACGCAGTATTTT. Encoded protein: CASSHARWTSGSRDTQYF. The variable domain in full, completed from reference TRBV7-4 and TRBJ2-3, reads GAGVSQSPRYKVAKRGRDVALRCDSISGHVTLYWYRQTLGQGSEVLTYSQSDAQRDKSGRPSGRFSAERPERSVSTLKIQRTEQGDSAVYLCASSHARWTSGSRDTQYFGPGTRLTVL.

The rearrangement links TRBV5-6 to TRBJ2-4, with a tentative D call TRBD2 (6 bases). V lost 1 base, J lost 8 bases, and 13 bases lay in between. CDR1 SGHDT and CDR2 YYEEEE come from the germline V gene. The CDR3 is 14 amino acids. The CDR3 region is CASSLWRDEDIQYF. The CDR3 nucleotides read TGTGCCAGCAGCTTGTGGAGGGACGAAGACATTCAGTACTTC.

V gene TRBV28 combines with J gene TRBJ1-3; 7 bases agree with TRBD1. Germline-derived CDR1 and CDR2 are MDHEN and SYDVKM. The junction had 4 bases not matched to a gene; V was cut back by 6 bases and J by 2 bases. This CDR3 contains 14 residues. The CDR3 DNA follows: TGTGCCAGCAGCTGGACAGGCCCTGGAAACACCATATATTTT. Translated, it gives CASSWTGPGNTIYF. The variable domain in full, with the rest retrieved from reference TRBV28 and TRBJ1-3, is DVKVTQSSRYLVKRTGEKVFLECVQDMDHENMFWYRQDPGLGLRLIYFSYDVKMKEKGDIPEGYSVSREKKERFSLILESASTNQTSMYLCASSWTGPGNTIYFGEGSWLTVV.

The chain combines TRBV28 with TRBJ1-1, with D uncertain. The CDR3 has 18 amino acids. CDR1 and CDR2 (germline): MDHEN, SYDVKM. V was trimmed by 7 bases and J by 0 bases, leaving 24 bases between them. This CDR3 reads CASNTISQTVFMNTEAFF. CDR3 sequence (DNA): TGTGCCAGCAACACGATTTCACAGACGGTCTTCATGAACACTGAAGCTTTCTTT.

This chain uses TRBV9 with TRBJ2-7; possible D gene TRBD2, 6 bases. The length of the CDR3 is 15 residues. V lost 0 bases to trimming and J lost 3 bases, with 13 bases between them. Germline assignment: CDR1 SGDLS and CDR2 YYNGEE. The CDR3 here is CASSVGVAEYYEQYF. The CDR3 DNA reads TGTGCCAGCAGCGTAGGAGTAGCGGAGTACTACGAGCAGTACTTC.

The CDR3 nucleotides read TGTGCCAGCAGTCAAACAGGGGTCGGTGGCTACACCTTC. It yields the protein CASSQTGVGGYTF. The rearrangement joins TRBV28 to TRBJ1-2; 7 bases map to TRBD1. Trimming removed 5 bases from V and 7 bases from J; junction bases left unmatched: 7. The CDR3 has 13 amino acids. Germline V gene lookup returns CDR1 MDHEN and CDR2 SYDVKM.

V is TRBV10-2 and J is TRBJ2-7; a possible D gene is TRBD1 (5 bases). V gave up 3 bases and J gave up 1 base, with 16 bases separating them. This CDR3 region has 16 residues. Germline V gives CDR1 WSHSY, CDR2 SAAADI. The DNA of the CDR3 is TGCGCCAGCAGTGAACACCTTCCACAGGTATCCTACGAGCAGTACTTC. It specifies CASSEHLPQVSYEQYF.

This chain links TRBV10-2 with TRBJ2-3; the match to TRBD2 covers 7 bases. V was pared by 6 bases and J by 1 base, with 7 bases of the junction left unmatched. The CDR3 loop spans 15 amino acids. Germline assignment: CDR1 WSHSY and CDR2 SAAADI. The CDR3 loop reads CASRTREWGTDTQYF. DNA of the CDR3: TGCGCCAGCAGGACGCGGGAGTGGGGCACAGATACGCAGTATTTT.

The chain joins TRBV18 to TRBJ1-5, with D hard to call. The CDR3 consists of 15 residues. With 6 bases removed from V and 0 bases from J, the gap between germline ends came to 12 bases. Germline CDR1 KGHSH, CDR2 LQKENI. The CDR3, as DNA: TGTGCCAGCTCTTCAGCGGGGTATAGCAATCAGCCCCAGCATTTT. Its translation is CASSSAGYSNQPQHF.

This clone was counted only a few times. The chain links TRBV5-4 to TRBJ2-7; 9 bases are a match to TRBD1. The CDR3 consists of 13 residues. The germline V gene encodes CDR1 SGHNT and CDR2 YYREEE (reference sequence). J was trimmed by 3 bases and V by 3 bases; bases with no gene match: 1. CDR3 nucleotide sequence: TGTGCCAGCAGCTGGACAGGGGACTACGAGCAGTACTTC. It is translated as CASSWTGDYEQYF.

This clone was counted between two and nine times. V usage is TRBV11-2 and J usage is TRBJ1-3, with D unclear. This CDR3 region has 13 residues. Germline V lookup: CDR1 SGHAT, CDR2 FQNNGV. V was clipped by 4 bases and J by 4 bases, with 8 bases between them. The chain's CDR3 is CASSSPQGNTIYF. DNA for the CDR3: TGTGCCAGCAGCTCACCACAGGGAAACACCATATATTTT.

The V and J genes are TRBV14 and TRBJ2-5, with D unclear. Looked up from germline, CDR1 is SGHDN and CDR2 is FVKESK. The CDR3 extends over 13 amino acids. Trimming left V 4 bases short and J 0 bases short, with 6 bases between. The CDR3 DNA follows: TGTGCCAGCAGCCCCAGATACCAAGAGACCCAGTACTTC. Amino acid sequence: CASSPRYQETQYF. The whole variable domain, filled in from reference TRBV14 and TRBJ2-5, reads EAGVTQFPSHSVIEKGQTVTLRCDPISGHDNLYWYRRVMGKEIKFLLHFVKESKQDESGMPNNRFLAERTGGTYSTLKVQPAELEDSGVYFCASSPRYQETQYFGPGTRLLVL.

This clone was seen a few times. The chain joins TRBV7-9 to TRBJ2-3; D unclear. Germline loops: CDR1 SEHNR, CDR2 FQNEAQ (reference sequence). The CDR3 is made up of 13 amino acids. The germline V and J ends were trimmed by 1 base and 4 bases, with 6 bases remaining between them. This chain's CDR3 is CASSLVSADTQYF. Here the CDR3 DNA reads TGTGCCAGCAGCTTAGTGTCTGCAGATACGCAGTATTTT.

The rearrangement links TRBV15 to TRBJ2-1, with 10 positions matching TRBD2. Germline V lookup: CDR1 LNHNV, CDR2 YYDKDF (reference sequence). The CDR3 loop spans 21 amino acids. V was clipped by 5 bases and J by 0 bases; unmatched bases: 19. Here the CDR3 DNA reads TGTGCCACCAGCCCTCCATTAGGCGGTAGCGGGAGGCAGAGCTCCTACAATGAGCAGTTCTTC. Amino acid sequence: CATSPPLGGSGRQSSYNEQFF.

The chain is built from TRBV11-2 and TRBJ2-1, with D perhaps TRBD2 (5 bases). V gave up 5 bases and J gave up 9 bases, with 11 bases separating them. This CDR3 comprises 12 residues. Germline values: CDR1 SGHAT, CDR2 FQNNGV. The CDR3 loop reads CASSQPGSEQFF. In DNA form, the CDR3 reads TGTGCCAGCAGCCAACCTGGGAGTGAGCAGTTCTTC. The variable domain in full, with the rest retrieved from reference TRBV11-2 and TRBJ2-1, is EAGVAQSPRYKIIEKRQSVAFWCNPISGHATLYWYQQILGQGPKLLIQFQNNGVVDDSQLPKDRFSAERLKGVDSTLKIQPAKLEDSAVYLCASSQPGSEQFFGPGTRLTVL.

The rearrangement links TRBV5-1 to TRBJ1-2; a weak D match, TRBD1 (6 bases). The germline CDR1 and CDR2 sequences are SGHRS and YFSETQ. V was cut by 0 bases and J by 8 bases, with 14 bases left in between. The CDR3 length is 14 residues. CDR3 region: CASSLGTDSQGYTF. The CDR3 bases are TGCGCCAGCAGCTTGGGGACAGACTCCCAGGGCTACACCTTC. The full variable domain, completed using reference TRBV5-1 and TRBJ1-2, is KAGVTQTPRYLIKTRGQQVTLSCSPISGHRSVSWYQQTPGQGLQFLFEYFSETQRNKGNFPGRFSGRQFSNSRSEMNVSTLELGDSALYLCASSLGTDSQGYTFGSGTRLTVV.

This clone has only one observation. The chain combines TRBV28 with TRBJ2-3; D possibly corresponds to TRBD2 (6 bases). CDR3 length: 15 residues. Trimming pared 4 bases from V and 0 bases from J, leaving 11 bases between. Germline CDR1 is MDHEN and CDR2 is SYDVKM. The CDR3 region is CASSYPGGSTDTQYF. CDR3 DNA: TGTGCCAGCAGTTATCCCGGGGGTAGCACAGATACGCAGTATTTT. Full variable domain (missing parts from reference TRBV28 and TRBJ2-3): DVKVTQSSRYLVKRTGEKVFLECVQDMDHENMFWYRQDPGLGLRLIYFSYDVKMKEKGDIPEGYSVSREKKERFSLILESASTNQTSMYLCASSYPGGSTDTQYFGPGTRLTVL.

This clone was seen once. The CDR3 DNA reads TGTGCCAGCAGCCAATCGCGGCAGGGCTACAATGAGCAGTTCTTC. It specifies CASSQSRQGYNEQFF. V and J are TRBV14 and TRBJ2-1, with D maybe TRBD1 (5 bases). Germline V gene sequence: CDR1 SGHDN, CDR2 FVKESK. Trimming stripped 2 bases from V and 3 bases from J, with 11 bases between. The CDR3 spans 15 residues.

This clone was recorded a few times. The V gene is TRBV10-3, the J gene TRBJ1-5; D possibly corresponds to TRBD1 (5 bases). Germline V gene lookup returns CDR1 ENHRY and CDR2 SYGVKD. The CDR3 spans 13 residues. V lost 0 bases, J lost 8 bases, and 8 bases lay in between. CDR3 nucleotide sequence: TGTGCCATCAGTGAGTCTGACAGAGAGCCCCAGCATTTT. It specifies CAISESDREPQHF.

This rearrangement joins TRBV4-1 to TRBJ2-7; 9 positions agree with TRBD2. V gave up 4 bases and J gave up 0 bases; unmatched junction bases: 7. The CDR3 has 16 residues. Germline V gene sequence: CDR1 MGHRA, CDR2 YSYEKL. CDR3 in DNA: TGCGCCAGCAGCCCAGGGGTGCGGGAGGGCTCCTACGAGCAGTACTTC. Protein product: CASSPGVREGSYEQYF.

The J gene is TRBJ2-5, the V gene TRBV19; D is unresolved. This CDR3 has 11 amino acids. Looked up from germline, CDR1 is LNHDA and CDR2 is SQIVND (reference sequence). V dropped 3 bases and J dropped 10 bases, with 9 bases sitting between them. DNA for the CDR3: TGTGCCAGTAGTATTGGGCAGCTCCAGTACTTC. The encoded protein is CASSIGQLQYF.

The DNA of the CDR3 is TGTGCCAGCAGCGTTGGGGACTCCTACGAGCAGTACTTC. As protein: CASSVGDSYEQYF. The J gene is TRBJ2-5, the V gene TRBV9; no definite D call. The DNA end lines up better with TRBJ2-7; the J call may be wrong. Germline CDR1 and CDR2: SGDLS and YYNGEE. This CDR3 spans 13 amino acids.

Only a few counts were recorded for this clone. V and J are TRBV28 and TRBJ1-5; D remains ambiguous. V lost 6 bases, J lost 0 bases, and 12 bases lay in between. CDR3 length: 15 amino acids. The germline CDR1 and CDR2 sequences are MDHEN and SYDVKM. CDR3 nucleotides: TGTGCCAGCAGCCCTTCGGGTTTTAGCAATCAGCCCCAGCATTTT. This sequence encodes CASSPSGFSNQPQHF.

The V and J genes are TRBV5-6 and TRBJ1-2, with 11 bases fitting TRBD1. The V and J ends lost 4 bases and 3 bases, in that order; junction bases with no gene match: 5. CDR1 and CDR2 (germline): SGHDT, YYEEEE. The CDR3 extends over 15 amino acids. The CDR3 nucleotides read TGTGCCAGCAGCCAGGACAGGGGGCTAGACTATGGCTACACCTTC. It yields the protein CASSQDRGLDYGYTF.

V and J are TRBV2 and TRBJ2-7, with 7 bases aligning to TRBD1. Trimming removed 0 bases from V and 3 bases from J; junction bases left unmatched: 11. Germline CDR1 reads SNHLY; CDR2 reads FYNNEI. There are 17 residues in the CDR3. In DNA, the CDR3 is TGTGCCAGCAGTGAAGCGCTTATAGGACAGGTGGGCTACGAGCAGTACTTC. Residues: CASSEALIGQVGYEQYF.

The sample holds one count of this clone. The rearrangement uses TRBV6-5 and TRBJ2-6; D is perhaps TRBD1 (7 bases). This CDR3 comprises 15 residues. Germline V gene lookup returns CDR1 MNHEY and CDR2 SVGAGI. Trimming shortened V by 5 bases and J by 3 bases, and 11 bases separated the two germline ends. CDR3 in DNA: TGTGCCAGCAGTCAGGGGGGTTATGGGGCCAACGTCCTGACTTTC. Translated: CASSQGGYGANVLTF.

The chain recombines TRBV19 with TRBJ1-1, with a weak D call TRBD1 (5 bases). V gave up 3 bases and J gave up 6 bases, with 14 bases separating them. This CDR3 is 14 amino acids long. Germline lookup yields CDR1 LNHDA and CDR2 SQIVND (reference sequence). CDR3 amino acids: CASSIGQGWAEAFF. The DNA of the CDR3 is TGTGCCAGTAGTATTGGTCAGGGATGGGCTGAAGCTTTCTTT.

This clone was counted only a few times. In DNA, the CDR3 is TGTGCCAGCAGCGCTTGGCGGTCTAGCGGGGACTCCTACGAGCAGTACTTC. Residues: CASSAWRSSGDSYEQYF. This chain uses TRBV5-4 with TRBJ2-7, with TRBD2 identical over 9 bases. The germline CDR1 and CDR2 sequences are SGHNT and YYREEE (reference sequence). Trimming removed 4 bases from V and 0 bases from J; junction bases left unmatched: 11. The CDR3 contains 17 residues.

This clone was observed a handful of times. The V call is TRBV6-5, the J call TRBJ2-7; TRBD2 matches 9 bases. V lost 0 bases to trimming and J lost 4 bases; unmatched junction nucleotides: 1. CDR1 is MNHEY and CDR2 is SVGAGI in the germline V gene. The CDR3 has 14 residues. The CDR3: CASSYSLAGYEQYF. The DNA for the CDR3 is TGTGCCAGCAGTTACTCCCTAGCGGGGTACGAGCAGTACTTC.

The chain carries TRBV28 and TRBJ1-6; D may be TRBD1 (5 bases). Trimming took off 4 bases at V and 1 base at J, with 8 bases between the two ends. Germline V gene sequence: CDR1 MDHEN, CDR2 SYDVKM. This CDR3 has 15 amino acids. The CDR3 loop reads CASSSGGSYNSPLHF. The CDR3 bases are TGTGCCAGCAGTTCCGGGGGATCCTATAATTCACCCCTCCACTTT.